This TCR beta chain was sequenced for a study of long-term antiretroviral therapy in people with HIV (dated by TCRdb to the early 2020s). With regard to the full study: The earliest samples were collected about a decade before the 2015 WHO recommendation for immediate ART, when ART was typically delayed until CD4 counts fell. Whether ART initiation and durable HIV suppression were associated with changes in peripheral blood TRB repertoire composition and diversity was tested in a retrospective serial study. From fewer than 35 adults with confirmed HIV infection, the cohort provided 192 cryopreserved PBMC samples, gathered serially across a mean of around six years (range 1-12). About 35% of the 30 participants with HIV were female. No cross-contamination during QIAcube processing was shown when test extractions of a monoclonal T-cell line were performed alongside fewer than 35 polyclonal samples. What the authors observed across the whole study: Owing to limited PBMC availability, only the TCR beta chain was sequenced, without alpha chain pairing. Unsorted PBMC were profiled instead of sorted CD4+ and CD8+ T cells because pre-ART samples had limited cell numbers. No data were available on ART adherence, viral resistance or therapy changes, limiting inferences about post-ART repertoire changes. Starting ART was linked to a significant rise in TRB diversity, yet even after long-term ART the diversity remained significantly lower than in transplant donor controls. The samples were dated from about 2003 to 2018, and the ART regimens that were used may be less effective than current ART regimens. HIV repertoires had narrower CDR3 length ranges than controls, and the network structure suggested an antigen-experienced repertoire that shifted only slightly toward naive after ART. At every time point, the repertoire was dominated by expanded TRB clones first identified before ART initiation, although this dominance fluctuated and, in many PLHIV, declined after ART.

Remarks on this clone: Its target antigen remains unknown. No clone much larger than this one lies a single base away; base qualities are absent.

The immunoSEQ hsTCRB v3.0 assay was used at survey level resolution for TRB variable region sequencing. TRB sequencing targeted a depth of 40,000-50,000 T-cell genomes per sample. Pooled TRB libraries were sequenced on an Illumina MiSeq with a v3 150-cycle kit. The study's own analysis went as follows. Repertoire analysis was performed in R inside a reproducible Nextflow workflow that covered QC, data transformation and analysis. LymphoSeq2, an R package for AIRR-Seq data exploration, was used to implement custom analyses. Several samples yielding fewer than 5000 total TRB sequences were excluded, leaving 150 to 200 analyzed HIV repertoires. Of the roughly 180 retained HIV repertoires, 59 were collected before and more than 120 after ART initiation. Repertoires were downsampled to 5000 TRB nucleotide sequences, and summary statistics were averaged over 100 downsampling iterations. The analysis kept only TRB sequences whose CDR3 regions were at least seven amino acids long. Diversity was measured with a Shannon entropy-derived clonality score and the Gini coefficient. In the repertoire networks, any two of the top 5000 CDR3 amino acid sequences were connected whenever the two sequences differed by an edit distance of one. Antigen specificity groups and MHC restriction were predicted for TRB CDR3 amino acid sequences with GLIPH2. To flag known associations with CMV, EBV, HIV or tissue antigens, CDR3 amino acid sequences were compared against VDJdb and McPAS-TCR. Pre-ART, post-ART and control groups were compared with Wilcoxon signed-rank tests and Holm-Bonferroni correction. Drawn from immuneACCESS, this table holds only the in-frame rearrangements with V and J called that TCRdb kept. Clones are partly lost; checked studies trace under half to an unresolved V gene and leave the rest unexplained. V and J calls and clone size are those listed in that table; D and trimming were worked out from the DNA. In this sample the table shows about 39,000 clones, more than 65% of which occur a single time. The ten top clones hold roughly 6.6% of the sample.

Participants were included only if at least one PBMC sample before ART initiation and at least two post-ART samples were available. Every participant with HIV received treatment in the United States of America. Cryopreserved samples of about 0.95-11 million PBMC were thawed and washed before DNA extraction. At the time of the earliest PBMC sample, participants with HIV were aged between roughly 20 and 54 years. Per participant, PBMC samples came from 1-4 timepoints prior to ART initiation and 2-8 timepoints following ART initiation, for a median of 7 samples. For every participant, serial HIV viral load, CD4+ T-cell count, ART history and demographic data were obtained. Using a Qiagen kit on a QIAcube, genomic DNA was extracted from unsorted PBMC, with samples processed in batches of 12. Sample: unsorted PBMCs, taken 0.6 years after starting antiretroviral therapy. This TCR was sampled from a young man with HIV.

The nucleotides are TGCGCCAGCAGCACGCTAGCGGGAGGGAACACCGGGGAGCTGTTTTTT. This translates into CASSTLAGGNTGELFF. The rearranged chain carries TRBV5-1 and TRBJ2-2; 11 of the junction bases match TRBD2. The CDR3 numbers 16 residues from cysteine through phenylalanine. Just CDR3 DNA is preserved here, 48 bases in frame from base 1. CDR1 and CDR2 (SGHRS, YFSETQ) derive from the germline V gene. The junction shows trimming of 4 bases on V and 1 base on J, and the gene matches do not reach 3 bases of it.